One and the same sample provided the 18 T cell receptor beta chains below, sequenced in a study of cytomegalovirus exposure and HLA in healthy donors. The PCR contained 60 Vbeta and 13 Jbeta primers. This table comes from immunoSEQ multiplex PCR, and its TCRdb copy is limited to in-frame clones, with some not included. Of 200,000 to 300,000 clones listed, 82% are singletons. Source material: PBMCs. The receptors shown here come from a woman aged 40 to 49 in good health and CMV-seropositive.

In its sample, this clone was seen once. V is TRBV5-1 and J is TRBJ1-2; D is unresolved. Germline CDR1 SGHRS, CDR2 YFSETQ. The V and J ends lost 3 bases and 3 bases respectively, with 12 bases between them. CDR3 length: 14 amino acids. CDR3 bases: TGCGCCAGCAGCTCTCCCGGGAGTCACTATGGCTACACCTTC. This codes for CASSSPGSHYGYTF.

The chain carries TRBV27 and TRBJ2-1; 7 positions agree with TRBD1. The CDR3 sequence is 14 residues long. After removal of 3 bases from V and 2 bases from J, the junction contained 1 base not matched to a gene. Per germline, CDR1 MNHEY and CDR2 SMNVEV (reference sequence). The CDR3: CASSFQGAYNEQFF. DNA of the CDR3: TGTGCCAGCAGTTTCCAGGGGGCCTACAATGAGCAGTTCTTC.

V is TRBV29-1 and J is TRBJ1-1; D is unclear. The CDR3 is 10 residues long. From germline, CDR1 is SQVTM and CDR2 ANQGSEA. V lost 7 bases to trimming and J lost 6 bases, with 9 bases between them. CDR3 bases: TGCAGCGGAAAGGAGTCTGAAGCTTTCTTT. It is translated as CSGKESEAFF.

This chain links TRBV9 with TRBJ2-6; the D gene is possibly TRBD2 (5 bases). Trimming cost V 9 bases and J 1 base, with 14 bases left between them. This CDR3 has 15 residues. Germline V gene sequence: CDR1 SGDLS, CDR2 YYNGEE. The CDR3 region has the DNA TGTGCCACCGGAAAAGACTATTCTGGGGCCAACGTCCTGACTTTC. Translation: CATGKDYSGANVLTF.

A word on this clone: One junction end disagrees with the germline gene, perhaps due to a read error. The rearrangement links TRBV7-7 to TRBJ2-3; D call uncertain. This CDR3 contains 13 residues. The germline CDR1 and CDR2 sequences are SSHAT and FNYEAQ (reference sequence). The CDR3 is CASSLDASGTQYF. Here the CDR3 DNA reads TGTGCTAGCAGCTTAGACGCCTCCGGTACGCAGTATTTT.

This clone came up once. The V gene is TRBV30, the J gene TRBJ1-3, with D unresolved. The ends were cut back, 0 bases at V and 0 bases at J, with 9 bases in the middle. The CDR3 extends over 15 amino acids. Germline V gene data show CDR1 as GTSNPN and CDR2 as SVGIG (reference sequence). CDR3 DNA sequence: TGTGCCTGGAGTGTTGGGCAGAGCTCTGGAAACACCATATATTTT. It translates to CAWSVGQSSGNTIYF.

The V gene is TRBV7-9, the J gene TRBJ2-7, with TRBD2 identical over 9 bases. V was clipped by 5 bases and J by 2 bases; unmatched bases: 10. The CDR3 has 16 residues. Germline V gives CDR1 SEHNR, CDR2 FQNEAQ (reference sequence). CDR3 sequence (DNA): TGTGCCAGCAGCCCCCCGGGCGCGGGAGGGACCTACGAGCAGTACTTC. This translates into CASSPPGAGGTYEQYF.

This clone was seen only a few times. This chain joins TRBV7-9 and TRBJ1-1, with a weak D call TRBD1 (5 bases). The CDR3 loop spans 14 amino acids. The V and J ends lost 4 bases and 2 bases respectively, with 11 bases between them. From germline, CDR1 is SEHNR and CDR2 FQNEAQ (reference sequence). The CDR3 bases are TGTGCCAGCAGCTGGGGGGTGGGCAACACTGAAGCTTTCTTT. Translating gives CASSWGVGNTEAFF.

The chain employs TRBV4-1 and TRBJ1-2; the D gene is possibly TRBD1 (5 bases). This CDR3 spans 15 amino acids. V lost 0 bases and J lost 4, with 12 bases in between. The V gene's germline CDR1 is MGHRA and CDR2 YSYEKL. This chain's CDR3 is CASSQDQMGLYGYTF. The CDR3 DNA reads as TGCGCCAGCAGCCAAGATCAGATGGGACTCTATGGCTACACCTTC.

The rearrangement joins TRBV7-3 to TRBJ2-1; TRBD2 agrees at 8 bases. CDR3 length: 13 residues. Germline trimming cut 7 bases from V and 7 bases from J; bases unmatched to any gene: 6. CDR1 and CDR2 (germline): SGHTA, FQGTGA. DNA for the CDR3: TGTGCCAGCACCCCCGTAGCGGGAAATGAGCAGTTCTTC. It yields the protein CASTPVAGNEQFF.

This chain uses TRBV7-9 with TRBJ1-4; D remains unclear. This CDR3 contains 15 residues. V lost 7 bases, J lost 0 bases, and 12 bases lay in between. The germline V gene has CDR1 SEHNR and CDR2 FQNEAQ (reference sequence). The CDR3 nucleotides are TGTGCCAGCACCTCAAATTCAGCAACTAATGAAAAACTGTTTTTT. Translation: CASTSNSATNEKLFF.

The table lists this clone with a count of one. The rearrangement uses TRBV30 and TRBJ2-3; the match to TRBD2 covers 11 bases. The CDR3 has 12 residues. Germline assignment: CDR1 GTSNPN and CDR2 SVGIG (reference sequence). With 4 bases clipped from V and 7 bases from J, the junction kept 1 base outside the gene matches. The CDR3 loop is CAWTSGGNTQYF. The CDR3 DNA follows: TGTGCCTGGACTAGCGGGGGGAATACGCAGTATTTT.

This chain uses TRBV7-3 with TRBJ2-1; 14 nucleotides line up with TRBD2. The CDR3 is made up of 16 amino acids. J gave up 8 bases and V 1 base, and 4 bases lay outside the gene matches. Germline CDR1 reads SGHTA; CDR2 reads FQGTGA. The CDR3 sequence is CASSLMGLAGAYEQFF. DNA of the CDR3: TGTGCCAGCAGCTTAATGGGACTAGCGGGAGCGTATGAGCAGTTCTTC.

V is TRBV29-1 and J is TRBJ2-2; D perhaps matches TRBD1 (5 bases). Germline values: CDR1 SQVTM, CDR2 ANQGSEA. CDR3 length equals 13 residues. V was cut by 4 bases and J by 7 bases, with 13 bases left in between. CDR3: CSVVTGANGELFF. CDR3 sequence (DNA): TGCAGCGTTGTAACAGGTGCCAACGGGGAGCTGTTTTTT.

The chain carries TRBV7-9 and TRBJ1-1, with a weak D call TRBD1 (6 bases). The CDR3 has 14 amino acids. CDR1 SEHNR and CDR2 FQNEAQ come from the germline V gene (reference sequence). V was pared by 3 bases and J by 2 bases, with 10 bases between. The CDR3 DNA follows: TGTGCCAGCAGCTTGACACAGGGTAACACTGAAGCTTTCTTT. Encoded protein: CASSLTQGNTEAFF. Complete variable domain (other parts from reference TRBV7-9 and TRBJ1-1): DTGVSQNPRHKITKRGQNVTFRCDPISEHNRLYWYRQTLGQGPEFLTYFQNEAQLEKSRLLSDRFSAERPKGSFSTLEIQRTEQGDSAMYLCASSLTQGNTEAFFGQGTRLTVV.

The rearrangement joins TRBV4-2 to TRBJ2-2; 7 positions match TRBD2. Germline-derived CDR1 and CDR2 are LGHNA and YNFKEQ. The ends lost 1 base at V and 4 bases at J; junction bases unmatched: 6. The CDR3 is 16 amino acids. In DNA form, the CDR3 reads TGTGCCAGCAGCCAAGTCGCGGGAGAGGGCACCGGGGAGCTGTTTTTT. It specifies CASSQVAGEGTGELFF.

In its sample, this clone was seen a few times. This chain uses TRBV19 with TRBJ1-4; 10 bases fit TRBD1. The V segment lost 5 bases and the J segment 0 bases; nucleotides outside the gene matches: 3. The CDR3 has 16 residues. Germline V CDR1 and CDR2: LNHDA, SQIVND (reference sequence). The CDR3 DNA is TGTGCCAGTAGTGTGACAGGGGGCGCAACTAATGAAAAACTGTTTTTT. As protein: CASSVTGGATNEKLFF.

This clone was recorded a few times. V and J are TRBV6-6 and TRBJ1-1; D unclear. The length of the CDR3 is 15 residues. CDR1 and CDR2 from the germline V gene are MNHNY and SVGAGI (reference sequence). V was cut by 2 bases and J by 0 bases, with 10 bases left in between. This chain's CDR3 is CASSYPQVLNTEAFF. The CDR3 region has the DNA TGTGCCAGCAGTTACCCCCAGGTCCTGAACACTGAAGCTTTCTTT.